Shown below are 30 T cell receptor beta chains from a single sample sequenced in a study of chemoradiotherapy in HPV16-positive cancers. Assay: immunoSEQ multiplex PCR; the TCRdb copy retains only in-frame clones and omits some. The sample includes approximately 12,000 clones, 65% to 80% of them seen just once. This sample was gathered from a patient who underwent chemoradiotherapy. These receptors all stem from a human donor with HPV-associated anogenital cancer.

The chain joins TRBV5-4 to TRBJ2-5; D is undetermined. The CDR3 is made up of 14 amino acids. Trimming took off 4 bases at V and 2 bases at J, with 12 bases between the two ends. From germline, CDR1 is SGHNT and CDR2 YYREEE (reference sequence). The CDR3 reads CASSLISVQETQYF. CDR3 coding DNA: TGTGCCAGCAGCCTGATTTCAGTGCAAGAGACCCAGTACTTC.

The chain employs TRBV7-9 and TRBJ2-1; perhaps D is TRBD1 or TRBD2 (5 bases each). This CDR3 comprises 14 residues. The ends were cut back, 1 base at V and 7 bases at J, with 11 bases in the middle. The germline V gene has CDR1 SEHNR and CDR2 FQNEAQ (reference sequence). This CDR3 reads CASSLGGSLNEQFF. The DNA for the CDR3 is TGTGCCAGCAGCTTAGGGGGGAGCCTGAATGAGCAGTTCTTC.

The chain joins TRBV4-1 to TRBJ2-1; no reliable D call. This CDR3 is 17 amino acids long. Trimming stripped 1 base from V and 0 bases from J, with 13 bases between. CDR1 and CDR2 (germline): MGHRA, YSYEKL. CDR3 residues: CASSQGSLGSSYNEQFF. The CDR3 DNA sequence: TGCGCCAGCAGCCAAGGGAGTCTAGGAAGCTCCTACAATGAGCAGTTCTTC.

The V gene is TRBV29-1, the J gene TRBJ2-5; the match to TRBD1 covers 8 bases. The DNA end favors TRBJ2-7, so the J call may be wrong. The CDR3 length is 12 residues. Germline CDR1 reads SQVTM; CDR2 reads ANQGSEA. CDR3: CSVEVTGDEQYF. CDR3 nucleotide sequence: TGCAGCGTTGAGGTGACAGGGGACGAGCAGTACTTC.

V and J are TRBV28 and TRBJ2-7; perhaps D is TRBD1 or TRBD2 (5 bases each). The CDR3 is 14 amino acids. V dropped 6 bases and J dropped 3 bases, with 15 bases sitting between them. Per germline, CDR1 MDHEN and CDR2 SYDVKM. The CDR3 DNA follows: TGTGCCAGCAGGTCGTGGGGGACCAACTACGAGCAGTACTTC. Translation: CASRSWGTNYEQYF.

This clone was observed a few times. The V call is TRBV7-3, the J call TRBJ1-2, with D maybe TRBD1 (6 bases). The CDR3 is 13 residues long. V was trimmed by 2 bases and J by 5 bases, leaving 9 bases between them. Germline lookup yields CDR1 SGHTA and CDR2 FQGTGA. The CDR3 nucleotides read TGTGCCAGCAGCTTAGGGCAGGGGTATGGCTACACCTTC. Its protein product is CASSLGQGYGYTF.

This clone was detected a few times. The CDR3 sequence: CASSQDRGPNYGYTF. DNA for the CDR3: TGTGCCAGCAGCCAGGACAGGGGCCCTAACTATGGCTACACCTTC. V gene TRBV7-3 combines with J gene TRBJ1-2; 9 bases agree with TRBD1. Germline CDR1 SGHTA, CDR2 FQGTGA. The CDR3 is 15 residues long. V trimming: 5 bases; J trimming: 0 bases; junction bases outside the gene matches: 4.

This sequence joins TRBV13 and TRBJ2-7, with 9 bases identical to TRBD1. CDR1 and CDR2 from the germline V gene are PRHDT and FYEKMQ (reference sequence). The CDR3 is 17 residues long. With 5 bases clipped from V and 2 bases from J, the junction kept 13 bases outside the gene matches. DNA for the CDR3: TGTGCCAGCAGCCCCGGGACAGGGAATATGGTGACCTACGAGCAGTACTTC. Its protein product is CASSPGTGNMVTYEQYF. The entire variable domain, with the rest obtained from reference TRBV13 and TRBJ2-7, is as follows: AAGVIQSPRHLIKEKRETATLKCYPIPRHDTVYWYQQGPGQDPQFLISFYEKMQSDKGSIPDRFSAQQFSDYHSELNMSSLELGDSALYFCASSPGTGNMVTYEQYFGPGTRLTVT.

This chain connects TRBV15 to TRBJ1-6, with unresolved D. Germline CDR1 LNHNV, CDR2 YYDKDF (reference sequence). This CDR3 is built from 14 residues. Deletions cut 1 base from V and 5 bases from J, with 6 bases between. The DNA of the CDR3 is TGTGCCACCAGCAGAGGCCAGAATAATTCACCCCTCCACTTT. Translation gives CATSRGQNNSPLHF.

The CDR3 DNA follows: TGTGCCAGCAGCCGAAGACTAGCGGGGGGCCCACGGGAGCAGTACTTC. It is translated as CASSRRLAGGPREQYF. V usage is TRBV7-9 and J usage is TRBJ2-7, with 13 bases that match TRBD2. Germline CDR1 is SEHNR and CDR2 is FQNEAQ (reference sequence). The CDR3 length is 16 residues. V lost 5 bases, J lost 7 bases, and 11 bases stayed unmatched.

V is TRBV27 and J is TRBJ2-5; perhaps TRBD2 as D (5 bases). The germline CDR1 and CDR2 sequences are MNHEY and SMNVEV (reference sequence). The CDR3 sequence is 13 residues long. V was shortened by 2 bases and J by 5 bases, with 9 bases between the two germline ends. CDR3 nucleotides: TGTGCCAGCAGTTTAGATGGCGGGGAGACCCAGTACTTC. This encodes CASSLDGGETQYF.

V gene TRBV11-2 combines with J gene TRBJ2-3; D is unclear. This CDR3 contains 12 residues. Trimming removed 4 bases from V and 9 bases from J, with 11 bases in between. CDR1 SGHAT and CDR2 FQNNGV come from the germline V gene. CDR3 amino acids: CASSWLGFTQYF. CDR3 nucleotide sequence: TGTGCCAGCAGCTGGCTGGGTTTCACGCAGTATTTT.

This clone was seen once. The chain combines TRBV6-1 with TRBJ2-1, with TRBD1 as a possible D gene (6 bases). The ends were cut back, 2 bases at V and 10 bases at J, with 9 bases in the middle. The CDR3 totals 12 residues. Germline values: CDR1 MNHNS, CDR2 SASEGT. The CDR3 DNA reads TGTGCCAGCAGTGAACCGGACAGAGAGCAGTTCTTC. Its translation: CASSEPDREQFF.

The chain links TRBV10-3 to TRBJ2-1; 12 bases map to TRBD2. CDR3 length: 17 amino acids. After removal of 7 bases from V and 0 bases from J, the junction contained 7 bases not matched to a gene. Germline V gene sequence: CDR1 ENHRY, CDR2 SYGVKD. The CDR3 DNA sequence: TGTGCCATCACCCAAAGGACTAGCGGGGTCTCCTACAATGAGCAGTTCTTC. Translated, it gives CAITQRTSGVSYNEQFF.

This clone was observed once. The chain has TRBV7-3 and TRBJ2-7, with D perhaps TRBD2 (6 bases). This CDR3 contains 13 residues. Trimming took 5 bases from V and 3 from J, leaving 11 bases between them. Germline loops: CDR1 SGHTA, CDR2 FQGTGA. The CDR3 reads CASSVYGGYEQYF. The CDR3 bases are TGTGCCAGCAGCGTTTACGGGGGCTACGAGCAGTACTTC.

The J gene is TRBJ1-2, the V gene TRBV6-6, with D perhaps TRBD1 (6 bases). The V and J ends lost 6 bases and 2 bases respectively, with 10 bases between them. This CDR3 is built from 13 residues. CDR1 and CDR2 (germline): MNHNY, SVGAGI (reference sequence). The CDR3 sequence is CASRTGRNYGYTF. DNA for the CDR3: TGTGCCAGCAGAACAGGGAGGAACTATGGCTACACCTTC.

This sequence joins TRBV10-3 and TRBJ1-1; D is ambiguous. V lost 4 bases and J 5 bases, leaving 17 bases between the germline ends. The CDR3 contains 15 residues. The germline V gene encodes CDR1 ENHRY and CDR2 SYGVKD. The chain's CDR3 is CAISGAGPVETEAFF. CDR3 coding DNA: TGTGCCATCAGTGGGGCAGGTCCGGTAGAAACTGAAGCTTTCTTT.

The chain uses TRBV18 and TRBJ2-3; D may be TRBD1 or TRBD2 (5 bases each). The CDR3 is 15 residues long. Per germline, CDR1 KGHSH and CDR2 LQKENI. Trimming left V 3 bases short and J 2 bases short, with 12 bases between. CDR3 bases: TGTGCCAGCTCACCTGAGGGGTTGTACACAGATACGCAGTATTTT. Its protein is CASSPEGLYTDTQYF.

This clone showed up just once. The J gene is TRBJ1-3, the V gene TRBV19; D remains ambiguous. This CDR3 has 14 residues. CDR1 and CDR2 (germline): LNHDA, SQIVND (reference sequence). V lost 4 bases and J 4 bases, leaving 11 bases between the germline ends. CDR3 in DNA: TGTGCCAGTAGTACCTCAACTCCGGGAAACACCATATATTTT. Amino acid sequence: CASSTSTPGNTIYF.

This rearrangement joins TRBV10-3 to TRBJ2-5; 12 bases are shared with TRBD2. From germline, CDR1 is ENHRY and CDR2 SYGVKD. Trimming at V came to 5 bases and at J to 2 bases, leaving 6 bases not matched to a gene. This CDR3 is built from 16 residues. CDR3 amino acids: CAISPGLAGNQETQYF. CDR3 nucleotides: TGTGCCATCAGTCCCGGACTAGCGGGAAATCAAGAGACCCAGTACTTC.

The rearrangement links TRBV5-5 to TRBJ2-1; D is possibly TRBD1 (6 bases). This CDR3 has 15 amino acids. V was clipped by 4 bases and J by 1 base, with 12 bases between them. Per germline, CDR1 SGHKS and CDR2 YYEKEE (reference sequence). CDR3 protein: CASSAHRDSYNEQFF. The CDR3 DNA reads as TGTGCCAGCAGCGCTCACAGGGATTCCTACAATGAGCAGTTCTTC.

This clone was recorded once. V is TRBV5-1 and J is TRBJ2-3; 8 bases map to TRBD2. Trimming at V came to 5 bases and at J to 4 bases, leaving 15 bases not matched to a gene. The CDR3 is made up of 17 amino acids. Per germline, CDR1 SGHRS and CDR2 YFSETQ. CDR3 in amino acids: CASSFSTAAGGADTQYF. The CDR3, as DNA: TGCGCCAGCAGTTTTTCCACCGCGGCGGGGGGCGCAGATACGCAGTATTTT.

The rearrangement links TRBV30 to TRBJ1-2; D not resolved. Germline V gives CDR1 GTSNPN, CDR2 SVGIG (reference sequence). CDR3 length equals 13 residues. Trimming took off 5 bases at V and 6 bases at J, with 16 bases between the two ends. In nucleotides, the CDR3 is TGTGCCTGGCGCGACCTCGGAAGGGATGGCTACACCTTC. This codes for CAWRDLGRDGYTF.

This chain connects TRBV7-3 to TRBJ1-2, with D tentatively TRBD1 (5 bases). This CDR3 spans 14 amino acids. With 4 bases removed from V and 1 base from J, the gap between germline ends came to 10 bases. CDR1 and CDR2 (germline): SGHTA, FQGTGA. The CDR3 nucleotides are TGTGCCAGCAGCTCATCCAGGGATAACTATGGCTACACCTTC. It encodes CASSSSRDNYGYTF.

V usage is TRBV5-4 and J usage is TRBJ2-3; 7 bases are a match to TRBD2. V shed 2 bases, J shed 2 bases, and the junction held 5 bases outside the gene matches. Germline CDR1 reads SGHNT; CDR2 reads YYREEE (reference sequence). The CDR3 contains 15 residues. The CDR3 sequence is CASSLMAGDTDTQYF. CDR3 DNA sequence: TGTGCCAGCAGCTTAATGGCGGGGGACACAGATACGCAGTATTTT.

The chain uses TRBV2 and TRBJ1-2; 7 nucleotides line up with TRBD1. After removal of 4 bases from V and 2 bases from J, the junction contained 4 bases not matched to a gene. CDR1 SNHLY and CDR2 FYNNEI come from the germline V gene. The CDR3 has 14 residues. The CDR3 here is CASSVGRGNYGYTF. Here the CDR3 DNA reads TGTGCCAGCAGTGTGGGCAGGGGGAACTATGGCTACACCTTC.

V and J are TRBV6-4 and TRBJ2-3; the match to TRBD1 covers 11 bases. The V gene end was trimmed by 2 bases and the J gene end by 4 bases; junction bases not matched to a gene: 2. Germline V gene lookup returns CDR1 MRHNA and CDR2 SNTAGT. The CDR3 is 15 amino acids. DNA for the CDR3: TGTGCCAGCAGTGACGGGACAGGGGGGCCAGATACGCAGTATTTT. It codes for CASSDGTGGPDTQYF.

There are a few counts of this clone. Here the CDR3 DNA reads TGTGCCCTAGCCCCGAGCGGCTCACCCCTCCACTTT. Amino acid sequence: CALAPSGSPLHF. The genes are TRBV6-1 and TRBJ1-6, with no clear D. Trimming shortened V by 11 bases and J by 10 bases, and 15 bases separated the two germline ends. The germline V gene has CDR1 MNHNS and CDR2 SASEGT. The length of the CDR3 is 12 residues.

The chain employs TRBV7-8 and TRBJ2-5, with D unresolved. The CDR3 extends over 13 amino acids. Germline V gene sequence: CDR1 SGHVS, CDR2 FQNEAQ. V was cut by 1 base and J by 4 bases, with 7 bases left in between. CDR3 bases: TGTGCCAGCAGCTTAGGGTCCCTAGAGACCCAGTACTTC. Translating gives CASSLGSLETQYF.

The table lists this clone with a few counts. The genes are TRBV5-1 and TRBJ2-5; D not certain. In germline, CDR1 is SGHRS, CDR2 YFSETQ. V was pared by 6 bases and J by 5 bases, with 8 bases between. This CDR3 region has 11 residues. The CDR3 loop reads CASTVGETQYF. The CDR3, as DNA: TGCGCCAGCACGGTCGGGGAGACCCAGTACTTC.